This T cell receptor (beta chain) is from a study of T cells in Graves' hyperthyroidism and ophthalmopathy (dated by TCRdb to about 2019). Describing the broader study: To identify TCR V-J signatures that set the groups apart, the researchers used a discovery cohort of more than 95 patients, made up of around 40 with Graves' ophthalmopathy and 55 to 65 with stable Graves' hyperthyroidism. Whether ophthalmopathy could be predicted prospectively was tested in an independent validation cohort made up of under 20 hyperthyroidism patients plus 17 patients who later progressed to ophthalmopathy. For training and testing, the 100 or so patients in the discovery cohort were randomly divided in a 7:3 ratio. The study also compared thyroid tissue and blood T-cell repertoires from roughly six Graves' hyperthyroidism patients. Following sampling, methimazole starting at 30 mg daily was given to hyperthyroidism patients, and high-dose intravenous methylprednisolone was given to ophthalmopathy patients. The paper describes TCR Vbeta CDR3 sequencing of roughly 130 peripheral blood samples, made up of about 41 ophthalmopathy patients, roughly 75 hyperthyroidism patients and roughly 17 progressor patients. The investigation overall reported the following: During validation, the model predicted progression to ophthalmopathy a median of approximately 7 months ahead of onset, with around 71% sensitivity and less than 85% specificity. Most expanded thyroid clonotypes (frequency above 0.001) were also detected in blood, suggesting blood repertoires may reflect thyroid immune responses. A 13 V-J signature model separated ophthalmopathy from stable hyperthyroidism, with around 90% sensitivity and around 84% specificity in cross-validation and 80%/75% in testing. Sample size was not statistically predetermined, and investigators were not blinded to group allocation.

The study excluded patients with uncontrolled infections, other autoimmune diseases, pregnancy or lactation. Clinical symptoms, serum thyroxine and TRAb, thyroid ultrasound, and orbital computed tomography formed the basis for the diagnoses. Total RNA was extracted using Trizol reagent, and RNA quality was assessed on an Agilent 2100 Bioanalyzer. TCR beta CDR3 regions were amplified from RNA transcripts. The TCR CDR3 was subjected to a first round of RT-PCR using the HTBI primer set and the Qiagen OneStep RT-PCR kit. The libraries were constructed in a second round of multiplex PCR and then size-selected and purified. Libraries were sequenced paired-end with 100 bp reads on an Illumina HiSeq2000. In the paper's pipeline: SOAPnuke was used to process the raw data, removing reads that contained adapters or uncalled bases, had a mean Phred below 15, or lacked an exact match to the constant primer or identifier. COPE v1.2.5 was used to merge the high-quality paired reads, and each unique nucleotide sequence was defined as a clonotype. MiTCR v1.1 was used to align the clonotypes against IMGT TRBV, TRBD and TRBJ reference segments. The analysis included only V-J combinations with a frequency above 0.0001, which together covered around 99% of the repertoires. The TCS score was defined as F50 (clonal expansion) divided by E x V (chaos), with BLOSUM62-based TCRdist calculated between CDR3 peptides within each V-J. Welch's t-statistics and random forest reduced 500 to 550 V-J features to 13, which were used in a naive Bayes classifier (R e1071). The Morisita-Horn index was used to measure how similar the thyroid and blood repertoires were. Using fastp at Q25 and MiXCR, TCRdb reprocessed the public reads and kept productive beta chains. Every entry covers one CDR3 protein and lists the most common genes and DNA from its rows. In this record, the V and J calls reflect TCRdb's handling and not the investigators' own analysis. The sample contains roughly 500,000 distinct CDR3 sequences, 40% to 55% of them found a single time. The ten largest clones capture about two fifths of the sample.

From the cysteine up to the phenylalanine, the CDR3 has a length of 15 residues. The read is trimmed to its CDR3 DNA, 45 bases read in frame from base 1. V and J are truncated by 3 bases and 6 bases respectively, leaving an intervening sequence of 19 bases. CDR1 and CDR2 were assigned from the germline V gene as SGHTS and YDEGEE. This clonotype was counted many times. The antigen it binds to is not known. No quality values exist for individual bases; no much larger clone is one base distant. The chain couples TRBV5-8 to TRBJ2-7; the D segment is perhaps TRBD1 or TRBD2, each sharing 7 matched bases. The clonotype comes from an adult woman with Graves' disease, either hyperthyroidism or ophthalmopathy (not recorded which). The sequenced sample consisted of peripheral blood or thyroid tissue (not recorded which). The DNA reads as follows: TGTGCCAGCAGCTCTGCGGGACAGCGGGGACGCGAGCAGTACTTC. Its protein reads: CASSSAGQRGREQYF. Reference TRBV5-8 and TRBJ2-7 genes cover what lies past the CDR3, so the full variable domain is EAGVTQSPTHLIKTRGQQATLRCSPISGHTSVYWYQQALGLGLQFLLWYDEGEERNRGNFPPRFSGRQFPNYSSELNVNALELEDSALYLCASSSAGQRGREQYFGPGTRLTVT.